The T cell receptor (beta chain) under discussion was sequenced for a study of early T cells in non-severe SARS-CoV-2 infection. V lost 2 bases, J lost 5 bases, and 21 bases lay in between. This CDR3 comprises 17 residues. This clonotype occurred many times. The protocol attached unique molecular identifiers to individual cDNA molecules. TCRdb re-derived calls from the 5' RACE reads in MiXCR, one entry per CDR3 protein. The sample has more than 80,000 distinct CDR3 sequences; approximately 11% are singletons. The sequence was collected from an adult who was a healthcare worker with PCR-confirmed SARS-CoV-2 infection or an uninfected control (not recorded which). Sequenced input: whole blood. This chain uses TRBV12-3 or TRBV12-4 with TRBJ1-2; D is ambiguous. Here the CDR3 DNA reads TGTGCCAGCAGTTTACGGCCAGGACCGAGAGGATGGTATGGCTACACCTTC. Translation gives CASSLRPGPRGWYGYTF.